These T cell receptor beta chains were read from a single sample in a study of CD8 T cells in ankylosing spondylitis. TCRdb re-analysed the 5' RACE reads in MiXCR, keeping a single row per CDR3 protein. The data show roughly 180,000 distinct CDR3 sequences, over 10% seen once. The sample taken for sequencing was blood, either unsorted or a sorted T cell fraction (not recorded which). The receptors were gathered from a female donor with ankylosing spondylitis or in good health (not recorded which). CDR3s include the opening cysteine and the closing phenylalanine or tryptophan. D genes are given only for firm matches. For some rows the clone size is stated as once, few or many, or as a class when expanded; others skip it.

V,D,J,size,DNA,CDR3
TRBV12-3/TRBV12-4,.,TRBJ1-1,.,TGTGCCAGCAGAAATAGCCGGGGCCCCGGCACTGAAGCTTTCTTT,CASRNSRGPGTEAFF
TRBV10-3,TRBD2,TRBJ2-2,.,TGTGCCATCAGTGAGTCAGCGGGGATAAACACCGGGGAGCTGTTTTTT,CAISESAGINTGELFF
TRBV12-3/TRBV12-4,.,TRBJ2-1,many,TGTGCCAGCAGTCTCGGGCAGCGTCAGCAGTTCTTC,CASSLGQRQQFF
TRBV13,.,TRBJ2-5,few,TGTGCCAGCACCCTATCCGGGGGCGCAGAGACCCAGTACTTC,CASTLSGGAETQYF
TRBV7-8,TRBD2,TRBJ2-1,many,TGTGCCAGCGAAGGACTAGCGATCAATGAGCAGTTCTTC,CASEGLAINEQFF
TRBV5-1,.,TRBJ2-7,few,TGCGCCAGCAGCTTCAACACAGCTAACTCCTACGAGCAGTACTTC,CASSFNTANSYEQYF
TRBV12-3/TRBV12-4,.,TRBJ1-2,many,TGTGCCACCATCTACCTCTACTATGGCTACACCTTC,CATIYLYYGYTF
TRBV27,.,TRBJ1-2,many,TGTGCCAGCAGTTTTGACCGGGGGGCGCGTTATGGCTACACCTTC,CASSFDRGARYGYTF
TRBV4-2,.,TRBJ1-4,many,TGTGCCAGCAGCTCCGGGTTCCGTGGTGAAAAACTGTTTTTT,CASSSGFRGEKLFF
TRBV20-1,TRBD2,TRBJ2-7,few,TGCAGTGCTAGGCTCCTGGCTAGCGGGAGTCCGTACGAGCAGTACTTC,CSARLLASGSPYEQYF
TRBV11-1,.,TRBJ1-5,many,TGTGCCAGCAGCTTAGACTACAGCAGCAATCAGCCCCAGCATTTT,CASSLDYSSNQPQHF
TRBV6-5,.,TRBJ1-4,many,TGTGCCAGCAGTTTGGGTATGGGGGATGTTGGAAAACTGTTTTTT,CASSLGMGDVGKLFF
TRBV6-1,TRBD1,TRBJ1-2,many,TGTGCCAGCAGTCAGGGGACAGCCGGGAAACATGGCTACACCTTC,CASSQGTAGKHGYTF
TRBV9,.,TRBJ2-7,many,TGTGCCAGCAACCCCCGAGGGGACGGCTACTACGAGCAGTACTTC,CASNPRGDGYYEQYF
TRBV28,.,TRBJ1-6,many,TGTGCCAGCAGTCCCGGACGGAAAAATTCACCCCTCCACTTT,CASSPGRKNSPLHF
TRBV6-2/TRBV6-3,.,TRBJ2-7,many,TGTGCTTCGTCAGGTACGACCGAGCAGTACTTC,CASSGTTEQYF
TRBV7-9,.,TRBJ2-1,few,TGTGCCATTCTACGAGGAGGTGACAATGAGCAGTTCTTC,CAILRGGDNEQFF
TRBV7-2,.,TRBJ1-2,many,TGTGCCAGCAGCTTAGAGACAGACTTCTATGGCTACACCTTC,CASSLETDFYGYTF
TRBV20-1,TRBD2,TRBJ2-7,many,TGCAGTGCTAGAGGGACTAGCGCCTACGAGCAGTACTTC,CSARGTSAYEQYF
TRBV7-2,.,TRBJ2-2,few,TGTGCCAGCAGCTTAGGAGGGGGGCCCGGGGAGCTGTTTTTT,CASSLGGGPGELFF
TRBV4-2,TRBD2,TRBJ2-3,.,TGTGCCAGCAGCCAAGATCAGGCGGGAGAGGGAACAGATACGCAGTATTTT,CASSQDQAGEGTDTQYF
TRBV6-1,TRBD2,TRBJ2-7,many,TGTGCCAGCAGCCGACTAGCGGGAGACGAGCAGTACTTC,CASSRLAGDEQYF
TRBV29-1,.,TRBJ2-5,many,TGCAGCGTTGATTTAGGGGAGACCCAGTACTTC,CSVDLGETQYF
TRBV9,TRBD1,TRBJ1-5,.,TGTGCCAGCAGCGCAGGGACAGCTTCAAGCAATCAGCCCCAGCATTTT,CASSAGTASSNQPQHF
TRBV12-3/TRBV12-4,.,TRBJ2-6,many,TGTGCCAGCACCCCCTGGGGCTCTGGGGCCAACGTCCTGACTTTC,CASTPWGSGANVLTF
TRBV3-1,TRBD1,TRBJ2-2,many,TGTGCCAGCAGCCAAGAAGATGGATTACAGGGGTCCGGGGAGCTGTTTTTT,CASSQEDGLQGSGELFF
TRBV28,.,TRBJ1-5,few,TGTGCCAGCAGTTACAGGGTTGGCAATCAGCCCCAGCATTTT,CASSYRVGNQPQHF
TRBV28,.,TRBJ2-2,many,TGTGCCAGCAGTCCCGGACAGATTCCCGCGAACACCGGGGAGCTGTTTTTT,CASSPGQIPANTGELFF
TRBV30,TRBD1,TRBJ1-5,many,TGTGCCTTGCAGGGGGAAGGAAATCAGCCCCAGCATTTT,CALQGEGNQPQHF
TRBV4-2,.,TRBJ1-2,many,TGTGCCAGCAGCCAAGGCTCAGGGGTGGGTAACTATGGCTACACCTTC,CASSQGSGVGNYGYTF
TRBV6-5,.,TRBJ1-4,few,TGTGCCAGCGGGTCTAATGAAAAACTGTTTTTT,CASGSNEKLFF
TRBV5-1,.,TRBJ2-2,few,TGCGCCAGCAGCACGGGACAGAACACCGGGGAGCTGTTTTTT,CASSTGQNTGELFF
TRBV5-6,.,TRBJ1-5,.,TGTGCCAGCACGACGGGCGGGTTGGCTCAGCCCCAGCATTTT,CASTTGGLAQPQHF
TRBV20-1,.,TRBJ2-7,few,TGCAGTGCTAAGAGGGCCCAGGGTGCGCGCTCCTACGAGCAGTACTTC,CSAKRAQGARSYEQYF
TRBV4-1,.,TRBJ1-1,many,TGCGCCAGCAGGGGGGGGACTGAAGCTTTCTTT,CASRGGTEAFF